These 22 T cell receptor beta chains share one sample of origin, sequenced in a study of CD8 T cell repertoires and HIV-1 epitope variants. Their antigens are not known. The method was immunoSEQ multiplex PCR; TCRdb's version includes in-frame clones alone and lacks a portion of them. Of about 5,600 clones in the sample, over 60% were seen once. The sequencing sample was made of cultured CD8+ T cells derived from PBMCs. The receptor source for this set is a male donor with HIV.

The chain couples TRBV28 to TRBJ1-2; TRBD1 is a possible D gene (6 bases). Trimming left V 6 bases short and J 6 bases short, with 20 bases between. The CDR3 is 15 amino acids. Germline CDR1 MDHEN, CDR2 SYDVKM. This CDR3 reads CASRPQGGGNDGYTF. CDR3 in DNA: TGTGCCAGCAGGCCACAGGGAGGGGGGAATGATGGCTACACCTTC.

This clone is termed large. The chain joins TRBV5-6 to TRBJ1-2, with D hard to call. CDR1 and CDR2 (germline): SGHDT, YYEEEE. Trimming cost V 4 bases and J 3 bases, with 19 bases left between them. The CDR3 has 16 amino acids. The chain's CDR3 is CASSPWPVELDYGYTF. CDR3 in DNA: TGTGCCAGCAGCCCTTGGCCGGTAGAATTGGACTATGGCTACACCTTC.

This clone has a handful of counts. The gene calls are TRBV27 and TRBJ2-2, with 7 bases identical to TRBD1. The CDR3 spans 15 residues. From germline, CDR1 is MNHEY and CDR2 SMNVEV (reference sequence). The V and J ends lost 6 bases and 6 bases, in that order; junction bases with no gene match: 10. CDR3 region: CASSPVTGVPGELFF. The CDR3 bases are TGTGCCAGCAGCCCTGTAACAGGGGTACCCGGGGAGCTGTTTTTT.

The chain couples TRBV6-1 to TRBJ2-2, with D possibly TRBD1 on 6 matching bases. V was clipped by 6 bases and J by 1 base, with 9 bases between them. In germline, CDR1 is MNHNS, CDR2 SASEGT. The length of the CDR3 is 14 residues. The chain's CDR3 is CASRNRENTGELFF. CDR3 DNA: TGTGCCAGCAGAAACAGGGAGAACACCGGGGAGCTGTTTTTT.

The genes are TRBV5-5 and TRBJ2-1, with D perhaps TRBD1 (6 bases). Trimming pared 5 bases from V and 10 bases from J, leaving 25 bases between. Germline V gives CDR1 SGHKS, CDR2 YYEKEE (reference sequence). The CDR3 sequence is 16 residues long. The CDR3: CASSLDPGHGAVEQFF. Here the CDR3 DNA reads TGTGCCAGCAGTTTAGACCCGGGACATGGGGCTGTAGAGCAGTTCTTC.

This clone has a handful of counts. The chain carries TRBV7-9 and TRBJ1-2; no reliable D call. The CDR3 is 13 residues long. Germline V lookup: CDR1 SEHNR, CDR2 FQNEAQ (reference sequence). Trimming took off 5 bases at V and 5 bases at J, with 12 bases between the two ends. CDR3 nucleotides: TGTGCCAGCAGCCATCACCGGGGTTATGGCTACACCTTC. It yields the protein CASSHHRGYGYTF. Full variable domain (rest looked up from reference TRBV7-9 and TRBJ1-2): DTGVSQNPRHKITKRGQNVTFRCDPISEHNRLYWYRQTLGQGPEFLTYFQNEAQLEKSRLLSDRFSAERPKGSFSTLEIQRTEQGDSAMYLCASSHHRGYGYTFGSGTRLTVV.

The chain is built from TRBV30 and TRBJ1-4, with D tentatively TRBD1 (6 bases). The CDR3 extends over 12 amino acids. The V end was cut by 1 base, the J end by 10 bases, with 10 bases between. CDR1 and CDR2 (germline): GTSNPN, SVGIG (reference sequence). CDR3 sequence: CAWSAGDLKLFF. CDR3 coding DNA: TGTGCCTGGAGTGCAGGGGACTTAAAACTGTTTTTT. The whole variable domain, filled in from reference TRBV30 and TRBJ1-4, reads SQTIHQWPATLVQPVGSPLSLECTVEGTSNPNLYWYRQAAGRGLQLLFYSVGIGQISSEVPQNLSASRPQDRQFILSSKKLLLSDSGFYLCAWSAGDLKLFFGSGTQLSVL.

The V call is TRBV2, the J call TRBJ2-7; the match to TRBD2 covers 10 bases. The CDR3 is 15 amino acids. The junction had 8 bases not matched to a gene; V was cut back by 5 bases and J by 4 bases. CDR1 and CDR2 from the germline V gene are SNHLY and FYNNEI. CDR3 protein: CASSSLAGEKYEQYF. CDR3 nucleotide sequence: TGTGCCAGCAGTTCTCTAGCGGGAGAGAAATACGAGCAGTACTTC.

There are a few counts of this clone. The V call is TRBV6-1, the J call TRBJ2-7, with D possibly TRBD1 on 5 matching bases. CDR3 size: 14 residues. The germline V gene encodes CDR1 MNHNS and CDR2 SASEGT. Trimming removed 3 bases from V and 0 bases from J, with 9 bases in between. CDR3 coding DNA: TGTGCCAGCAGTGATCAGGGAAGCTCCTACGAGCAGTACTTC. It specifies CASSDQGSSYEQYF.

In this sample, this clone turned up a few times. DNA for the CDR3: TGTGCCAGCAGCGTGTGGTCACTAGAAGACAATGAGCAGTTCTTC. Translating it yields CASSVWSLEDNEQFF. This sequence joins TRBV5-4 and TRBJ2-1; D may be TRBD2 (5 bases). This CDR3 is built from 15 residues. V dropped 4 bases and J dropped 5 bases, with 16 bases sitting between them. CDR1 and CDR2 (germline): SGHNT, YYREEE (reference sequence).

The J gene is TRBJ1-5, the V gene TRBV28, with D perhaps matching TRBD1 (6 bases). The CDR3 runs 17 residues. CDR1 and CDR2 (germline): MDHEN, SYDVKM. Between the trimmed V and J ends, which lost 11 bases and 0 bases, there was a span of 23 bases. The CDR3 DNA follows: TGTGCCTCCGGACTGACAGGAGTTTTTTATAGCAATCAGCCCCAGCATTTT. Encoded protein: CASGLTGVFYSNQPQHF.

The sample holds a few counts of this clone. The V and J genes are TRBV25-1 and TRBJ2-1; 7 bases agree with TRBD2. The CDR3 extends over 13 amino acids. V shed 2 bases and J 6 bases; nucleotides not matched to a gene: 1. The germline gives CDR1 MGHDK, CDR2 SYGVNS. The CDR3 sequence is CASSEGGGNEQFF. CDR3 DNA sequence: TGTGCCAGCAGTGAAGGGGGGGGCAATGAGCAGTTCTTC.

The chain employs TRBV5-1 and TRBJ2-1; 9 bases align to TRBD2. The CDR3 extends over 16 amino acids. The germline CDR1 and CDR2 sequences are SGHRS and YFSETQ. Trimming took 0 bases from V and 2 from J; bases not matched to a gene: 3. This CDR3 reads CASSLGVAGAYNEQFF. CDR3 DNA: TGCGCCAGCAGCTTGGGGGTAGCGGGAGCCTACAATGAGCAGTTCTTC.

The CDR3 is CASTPWEGSYEQYF. The CDR3 DNA reads TGTGCCAGTACCCCTTGGGAGGGATCCTACGAGCAGTACTTC. The chain is built from TRBV19 and TRBJ2-7, with 7 bases matching TRBD2. The CDR3 is 14 amino acids. Per germline, CDR1 LNHDA and CDR2 SQIVND (reference sequence). V dropped 7 bases and J dropped 1; count of bases not matched to a gene: 7.

This chain uses TRBV15 with TRBJ1-1, with D perhaps matching TRBD1 (5 bases). This CDR3 is 13 amino acids long. V dropped 5 bases and J dropped 5 bases, with 12 bases sitting between them. The germline V gene encodes CDR1 LNHNV and CDR2 YYDKDF (reference sequence). DNA of the CDR3: TGTGCCACCAGCCTGGGACTGAGGACTGAAGCTTTCTTT. Protein product: CATSLGLRTEAFF.

The CDR3, as DNA: TGCGCCAGCAGCAATGAATATGAAATCAGAGAGAGCTATGGCTACACCTTC. Protein: CASSNEYEIRESYGYTF. V usage is TRBV4-3 and J usage is TRBJ1-2, with D hard to call. Germline V gene data show CDR1 as LGHNA and CDR2 as YSLEER. The CDR3 has 17 residues. The V end was cut by 5 bases, the J end by 4 bases, with 23 bases between.

The J gene is TRBJ2-2, the V gene TRBV28, with 7 bases aligning to TRBD1. Germline CDR1 MDHEN, CDR2 SYDVKM. The CDR3 runs 17 residues. V lost 3 bases to trimming and J lost 1 base; unmatched junction nucleotides: 8. The CDR3 DNA follows: TGTGCCAGCAGTTTTTCTGGCTCAGGGGGGAACACCGGGGAGCTGTTTTTT. Its translation: CASSFSGSGGNTGELFF.

This chain uses TRBV6-1 with TRBJ2-2; 7 bases are a match to TRBD1. Germline loops: CDR1 MNHNS, CDR2 SASEGT. The CDR3 has 14 residues. Unmatched junction bases numbered 3, after V lost 5 bases and J lost 3 bases. The CDR3 nucleotides read TGTGCCAGCAGTCTGGGACAGCACACCGGGGAGCTGTTTTTT. Amino acids: CASSLGQHTGELFF.

The chain is built from TRBV19 and TRBJ1-2; D may be TRBD1 (5 bases). V lost 4 bases, J lost 0 bases, and 12 bases lay in between. CDR1 LNHDA and CDR2 SQIVND come from the germline V gene (reference sequence). The CDR3 is 15 amino acids. The chain's CDR3 is CASSTRDFSNYGYTF. Written as DNA, the CDR3 is TGTGCCAGTAGTACGAGGGACTTTTCTAACTATGGCTACACCTTC.

This clone turned up a few times. The chain couples TRBV19 to TRBJ2-1, with a tentative D call TRBD2 (5 bases). CDR1 and CDR2 from the germline V gene are LNHDA and SQIVND (reference sequence). The CDR3 contains 14 residues. The germline V and J ends were trimmed by 6 bases and 0 bases, with 9 bases remaining between them. The CDR3 loop reads CASREVPSYNEQFF. CDR3 DNA sequence: TGTGCCAGTAGGGAGGTTCCCTCCTACAATGAGCAGTTCTTC.

This chain connects TRBV29-1 to TRBJ2-2; D could derive from TRBD1 or TRBD2 (6 bases each). Germline lookup yields CDR1 SQVTM and CDR2 ANQGSEA. V was pared by 1 base and J by 6 bases, with 15 bases between. The CDR3 extends over 15 amino acids. CDR3 sequence reads: CSVEAGGVTAGELFF. The CDR3 DNA reads as TGCAGCGTTGAAGCCGGGGGCGTAACTGCCGGGGAGCTGTTTTTT.

This rearrangement joins TRBV10-2 to TRBJ2-1; TRBD2 matches 7 bases. The length of the CDR3 is 15 residues. Germline V gene sequence: CDR1 WSHSY, CDR2 SAAADI. With V trimmed by 4 bases and J by 3 bases, 6 bases remained unmatched. Here the CDR3 DNA reads TGCGCCAGCAGTGTCCCTAGCGGCCTCTACAATGAGCAGTTCTTC. Its translation is CASSVPSGLYNEQFF.